Below are 30 T cell receptor beta chains sequenced from a single sample in a study of blood T cell repertoires in COVID-19. Profiling relied on immunoSEQ multiplex PCR, and the TCRdb table lists in-frame clones only, not all of them. The sample includes around 220,000 clones, over 80% of them seen just once. Sequencing was done on a sample of PBMCs or T cells enriched from blood (not recorded which). These receptor sequences come from a woman in her thirties or forties who had recovered from COVID-19.

This chain links TRBV28 with TRBJ1-2; 11 positions agree with TRBD1. The V and J ends lost 5 bases and 3 bases, in that order; junction bases with no gene match: 5. Per the germline V gene, CDR1 is MDHEN and CDR2 is SYDVKM. This CDR3 spans 15 amino acids. CDR3 sequence: CASSQWTGGDYGYTF. The CDR3 DNA sequence: TGTGCCAGCAGTCAATGGACAGGGGGCGACTATGGCTACACCTTC.

The chain recombines TRBV21-1 with TRBJ2-7; TRBD2 was called by the table and not checked on the DNA. TRBV21-1 is a pseudogene. This CDR3 is built from 13 residues. Here the CDR3 reads CASREAETYEQYV. CDR3 coding DNA: TGTGCCAGCAGAGAGGCAGAAACCTACGAGCAGTACGTC.

This clone was picked up a small number of times. V gene TRBV5-6 combines with J gene TRBJ1-6; D is uncertain. V lost 4 bases, J lost 5 bases, and 7 bases lay in between. Per the germline V gene, CDR1 is SGHDT and CDR2 is YYEEEE. The CDR3 extends over 13 amino acids. The CDR3 nucleotides read TGTGCCAGCAGCAAGGAGAATAATTCACCCCTCCACTTT. Residues: CASSKENNSPLHF.

The rearrangement links TRBV19 to TRBJ2-3, with D possibly TRBD2 on 5 matching bases. The CDR3 is 13 amino acids. V was pared by 7 bases and J by 1 base, with 9 bases between. From germline, CDR1 is LNHDA and CDR2 SQIVND (reference sequence). In nucleotides, the CDR3 is TGTGCCAGTACCCCCGGGGGCACAGATACGCAGTATTTT. This gives the protein CASTPGGTDTQYF.

The chain couples TRBV28 to TRBJ1-5; 8 positions agree with TRBD1. The V and J ends lost 5 bases and 6 bases, in that order; junction bases with no gene match: 6. The CDR3 contains 14 residues. In germline, CDR1 is MDHEN, CDR2 SYDVKM. CDR3 in DNA: TGTGCCAGCAGTCCTAGGACAGGGACTCAGCCCCAGCATTTT. Protein: CASSPRTGTQPQHF.

The chain uses TRBV10-3 and TRBJ1-2; the match to TRBD1 covers 7 bases. Germline trimming cut 7 bases from V and 3 bases from J; bases unmatched to any gene: 5. Germline loops: CDR1 ENHRY, CDR2 SYGVKD. CDR3 size: 13 residues. The CDR3 region is CAIKGGRDYGYTF. The DNA of the CDR3 is TGTGCCATCAAAGGGGGCAGGGACTATGGCTACACCTTC.

J is TRBJ1-5 and V is TRBV19; TRBD1 matches at 7 bases. Trimming cost V 7 bases and J 7 bases; bases outside gene matches: 10. CDR3 length: 14 amino acids. Germline CDR1 and CDR2: LNHDA and SQIVND (reference sequence). CDR3 DNA: TGTGCCAGTAAAACGGAGGGGGCCGGACAGCCCCAGCATTTT. Protein: CASKTEGAGQPQHF.

This clone showed up just once. The gene calls are TRBV7-8 and TRBJ2-2, with TRBD1 matching over 9 bases. The V and J ends lost 5 bases and 3 bases, in that order; junction bases with no gene match: 7. Germline CDR1 and CDR2: SGHVS and FQNEAQ. CDR3 length: 16 residues. CDR3 sequence (DNA): TGTGCCAGCAGCCTAACAGGGGGCCTGGACACCGGGGAGCTGTTTTTT. Translating it yields CASSLTGGLDTGELFF.

CDR3 coding DNA: TGTGCCAGCAGTACGGGAACTGAAGCTTTCTTT. It codes for CASSTGTEAFF. V and J are TRBV6-5 and TRBJ1-1, with D uncertain. The CDR3 is made up of 11 amino acids. V lost 5 bases and J lost 5, with 6 bases in between. Germline loops: CDR1 MNHEY, CDR2 SVGAGI.

The chain joins TRBV7-9 to TRBJ2-7; no firm D call. The length of the CDR3 is 11 residues. Looked up from germline, CDR1 is SEHNR and CDR2 is FQNEAQ (reference sequence). V was trimmed by 5 bases and J by 2 bases, leaving 4 bases between them. The DNA of the CDR3 is TGTGCCAGCAGCCAGGCCTACGAGCAGTACTTC. It specifies CASSQAYEQYF.

This chain uses TRBV12-5 with TRBJ1-1; no clear D. The CDR3 has 11 residues. The germline gives CDR1 LGHNT, CDR2 FRNRAP. Trimming pared 5 bases from V and 11 bases from J, leaving 12 bases between. As DNA, the CDR3 is TGTGCTAGTGGTCCCCGCGGATTTGCTTTCTTT. Translation gives CASGPRGFAFF.

This clone was found once. The chain carries TRBV6-2 or TRBV6-3 and TRBJ1-1, with TRBD1 matching 7 bases. With V trimmed by 4 bases and J by 3 bases, 2 bases remained unmatched. The germline V gene encodes CDR1 MNHEY and CDR2 SVGEGT. The CDR3 loop spans 13 amino acids. DNA for the CDR3: TGTGCCAGCAGTTCACAGGGGTACACTGAAGCTTTCTTT. Its translation: CASSSQGYTEAFF.

As to this clone: Other DNA sequences in the same sample also yield this CDR3. The chain combines TRBV9 with TRBJ2-3, with a tentative D call TRBD2 (6 bases). Germline CDR1 reads SGDLS; CDR2 reads YYNGEE. The germline V and J ends were trimmed by 2 bases and 0 bases, with 10 bases remaining between them. This CDR3 has 15 amino acids. The CDR3 protein is CASSVELASTDTQYF. The CDR3 DNA follows: TGTGCCAGCAGCGTCGAGCTAGCGAGCACAGATACGCAGTATTTT.

The chain uses TRBV2 and TRBJ1-5, with D perhaps TRBD1 (6 bases). CDR3 length: 14 amino acids. V was clipped by 6 bases and J by 7 bases, with 16 bases between them. Germline CDR1 reads SNHLY; CDR2 reads FYNNEI. As DNA, the CDR3 is TGTGCCAGCAGATCCGGGGGGGGCCAACAGCCCCAGCATTTT. Protein: CASRSGGGQQPQHF.

The chain couples TRBV29-1 to TRBJ1-2; 10 nucleotides align to TRBD1. Germline V gene lookup returns CDR1 SQVTM and CDR2 ANQGSEA. This CDR3 comprises 14 residues. V was clipped by 1 base and J by 4 bases; unmatched bases: 3. The CDR3 region has the DNA TGCAGCGTTGAAGGGACAGGGGGGATCTATGGCTACACCTTC. Translation gives CSVEGTGGIYGYTF.

The chain employs TRBV29-1 and TRBJ2-1; 8 bases are a match to TRBD1. The trim removed 4 bases at V and 4 bases at J, leaving 0 bases unmatched. Germline values: CDR1 SQVTM, CDR2 ANQGSEA. This CDR3 is 12 amino acids long. CDR3 bases: TGCAGCGTTGGGGACAGGTACAATGAGCAGTTCTTC. Protein sequence: CSVGDRYNEQFF.

V and J are TRBV2 and TRBJ1-1; D uncertain. The V gene lost 3 bases and the J gene lost 4 bases, with 6 bases spanning the gap. The CDR3 sequence is 12 residues long. Germline CDR1 reads SNHLY; CDR2 reads FYNNEI. The CDR3 DNA is TGTGCCAGCAGTGAGACTTTCACTGAAGCTTTCTTT. Its protein product is CASSETFTEAFF.

The chain carries TRBV27 and TRBJ1-2, with 7 nucleotides matching TRBD1. The trim removed 6 bases at V and 5 bases at J, leaving 9 bases unmatched. This CDR3 has 14 amino acids. Germline V lookup: CDR1 MNHEY, CDR2 SMNVEV (reference sequence). CDR3 nucleotide sequence: TGTGCCAGCAGACCGGGACAGCCCATGTATGGCTACACCTTC. Its protein is CASRPGQPMYGYTF.

This clone was seen only a few times. The CDR3 sequence is CASSPYEGGTDTQYF. CDR3 nucleotide sequence: TGCGCCAGCAGCCCGTACGAGGGGGGCACAGATACGCAGTATTTT. V is TRBV4-1 and J is TRBJ2-3, with a weak D call TRBD1 (6 bases). The CDR3 totals 15 residues. Germline loops: CDR1 MGHRA, CDR2 YSYEKL. Deletions cut 4 bases from V and 1 base from J, with 12 bases between.

This chain uses TRBV30 with TRBJ1-5; 10 bases map to TRBD1. The V and J ends lost 2 bases and 6 bases, in that order; junction bases with no gene match: 4. CDR3 length: 14 amino acids. The germline gives CDR1 GTSNPN, CDR2 SVGIG (reference sequence). The CDR3 DNA follows: TGTGCCTGGAGTATGGGACAGGGGTTTCAGCCCCAGCATTTT. Protein product: CAWSMGQGFQPQHF. The full variable domain, its missing parts supplied by reference TRBV30 and TRBJ1-5, is SQTIHQWPATLVQPVGSPLSLECTVEGTSNPNLYWYRQAAGRGLQLLFYSVGIGQISSEVPQNLSASRPQDRQFILSSKKLLLSDSGFYLCAWSMGQGFQPQHFGDGTRLSIL.

The CDR3 region has the DNA TGTGCCAGCAGTTCCTACAGGGTCTCGCAGCCCCAGCATTTT. Residues: CASSSYRVSQPQHF. The chain joins TRBV28 to TRBJ1-5; tentative D call: TRBD1 (6 bases). The V end was cut by 4 bases, the J end by 7 bases, with 14 bases between. CDR3 length: 14 amino acids. Germline CDR1 MDHEN, CDR2 SYDVKM.

A few counts support this clone. The rearrangement links TRBV18 to TRBJ1-2; 10 bases align to TRBD1. J gave up 1 base and V 1 base, and 15 bases lay outside the gene matches. CDR3 length equals 20 residues. Germline CDR1 KGHSH, CDR2 LQKENI. CDR3 sequence: CASSPRVAGTGEQSNYGYTF. CDR3 DNA sequence: TGTGCCAGCTCACCACGGGTGGCCGGGACAGGGGAGCAGAGTAACTATGGCTACACCTTC.

The chain has TRBV6-1 and TRBJ2-7, with TRBD2 identical over 12 bases. The CDR3 has 15 residues. V shed 2 bases, J shed 3 bases, and the junction held 2 bases outside the gene matches. Per the germline V gene, CDR1 is MNHNS and CDR2 is SASEGT. The CDR3 loop is CASSEMTSGSYEQYF. In DNA form, the CDR3 reads TGTGCCAGCAGTGAAATGACTAGCGGGAGCTACGAGCAGTACTTC.

The CDR3 here is CASSLLAGVRLDTQYF. CDR3 nucleotides: TGTGCCAGCAGCTTACTAGCGGGAGTGCGATTAGATACGCAGTATTTT. The J gene is TRBJ2-3, the V gene TRBV5-4; 11 nucleotides align to TRBD2. Trimming cost V 2 bases and J 5 bases; bases outside gene matches: 7. Germline-derived CDR1 and CDR2 are SGHNT and YYREEE (reference sequence). CDR3 length equals 16 residues.

This clone has a handful of counts. The chain employs TRBV30 and TRBJ2-1, with D maybe TRBD1 (5 bases). The ends were cut back, 4 bases at V and 4 bases at J, with 17 bases in the middle. This CDR3 spans 15 amino acids. Looked up from germline, CDR1 is GTSNPN and CDR2 is SVGIG (reference sequence). DNA for the CDR3: TGTGCCTGGAATCTGGACACAACTCCTTACAATGAGCAGTTCTTC. This gives the protein CAWNLDTTPYNEQFF.

V is TRBV2 and J is TRBJ2-3; 11 bases fit TRBD2. Germline V gives CDR1 SNHLY, CDR2 FYNNEI. The J segment lost 7 bases and the V segment lost 3 bases, leaving 9 bases of the junction unmatched. The CDR3 is made up of 16 amino acids. The CDR3 coding sequence is TGTGCCAGCAGTGAGACGACTAGCGGGACTACTAATACGCAGTATTTT. This gives the protein CASSETTSGTTNTQYF.

CDR3 in DNA: TGTGCCAGCAGTTCTCAGGGGGATTATCAGCCCCAGCATTTT. It codes for CASSSQGDYQPQHF. This chain connects TRBV27 to TRBJ1-5; TRBD1 aligns across 7 bases. In germline, CDR1 is MNHEY, CDR2 SMNVEV (reference sequence). The CDR3 covers 14 residues. V dropped 4 bases and J dropped 5; count of bases not matched to a gene: 5.

V gene TRBV6-1 combines with J gene TRBJ2-7; 8 bases are shared with TRBD2. The CDR3 is made up of 16 amino acids. CDR1 MNHNS and CDR2 SASEGT come from the germline V gene. V trimming: 3 bases; J trimming: 0 bases; junction bases outside the gene matches: 7. CDR3 nucleotides: TGTGCCAGCAGTGACGCCCTAGCGGGCAGCTCCTACGAGCAGTACTTC. Translating it yields CASSDALAGSSYEQYF.

V gene TRBV10-1 combines with J gene TRBJ1-1; 8 positions match TRBD1. J gave up 1 base and V 3 bases, and 4 bases lay outside the gene matches. Germline CDR1 reads WNHNN; CDR2 reads SYGVQD (reference sequence). This CDR3 comprises 15 residues. CDR3 DNA sequence: TGCGCCAGCAGTGATGAGGGACAGGCGAACACTGAAGCTTTCTTT. Encoded protein: CASSDEGQANTEAFF.

The chain joins TRBV5-1 to TRBJ2-1, with 7 bases identical to TRBD2. V lost 2 bases and J lost 2; bases outside the gene matches: 4. Per germline, CDR1 SGHRS and CDR2 YFSETQ. CDR3 length: 15 amino acids. The CDR3 nucleotides read TGCGCCAGCAGCTTTCTTGCGGGGGCCTACAATGAGCAGTTCTTC. Translation gives CASSFLAGAYNEQFF.